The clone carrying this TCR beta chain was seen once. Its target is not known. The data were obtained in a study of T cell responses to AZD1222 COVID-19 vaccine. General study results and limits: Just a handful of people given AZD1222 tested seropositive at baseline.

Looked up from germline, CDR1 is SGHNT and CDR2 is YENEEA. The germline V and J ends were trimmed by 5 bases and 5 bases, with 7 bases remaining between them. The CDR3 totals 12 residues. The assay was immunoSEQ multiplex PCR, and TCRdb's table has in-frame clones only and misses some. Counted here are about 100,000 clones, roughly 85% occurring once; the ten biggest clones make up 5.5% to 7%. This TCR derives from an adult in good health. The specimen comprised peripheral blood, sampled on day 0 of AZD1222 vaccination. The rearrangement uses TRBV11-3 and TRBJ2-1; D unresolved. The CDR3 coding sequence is TGTGCCAGCAGCGGAGCTCACAATGAGCAGTTCTTC. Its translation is CASSGAHNEQFF.